The rows below give T cell receptor beta chains drawn from one sample of a study of blood T cell repertoires in COVID-19. Profiling relied on immunoSEQ multiplex PCR, and the TCRdb table lists in-frame clones only, not all of them. The repertoire holds nearly 250,000 clones, with about 84% as singletons. Sequencing was carried out using peripheral blood. All receptors come from a woman of 80 years or more with COVID-19, enrolled during active disease. Both conserved end residues are part of each CDR3. The order of the fields is D gene, CDR3 length, J gene, clone size, V gene, CDR3 protein, CDR3 DNA. D genes are given only for firm matches. Expanded clones get a size class; other rows say once, few or many, or leave the size out.

d_call: -; cdr3_length: 14; j_call: TRBJ1-4; clone_size: -; v_call: TRBV30; cdr3_aa: CAWNGGATNEKLFF; cdr3_nt: TGTGCCTGGAATGGGGGGGCAACTAATGAAAAACTGTTTTTT
d_call: -; cdr3_length: 14; j_call: TRBJ1-1; clone_size: -; v_call: TRBV19; cdr3_aa: CASSVVGGGTEAFF; cdr3_nt: TGTGCCAGTAGTGTGGTCGGGGGGGGGACTGAAGCTTTCTTT
d_call: TRBD1; cdr3_length: 17; j_call: TRBJ1-4; clone_size: -; v_call: TRBV19; cdr3_aa: CASSMKVTGTGAGKLFF; cdr3_nt: TGTGCCAGTAGTATGAAGGTGACGGGGACAGGGGCAGGAAAACTGTTTTTT
d_call: TRBD1; cdr3_length: 14; j_call: TRBJ1-3; clone_size: -; v_call: TRBV28; cdr3_aa: CASSLAGGENTIYF; cdr3_nt: TGTGCCAGCAGTTTAGCAGGGGGTGAAAACACCATATATTTT
d_call: -; cdr3_length: 15; j_call: TRBJ1-4; clone_size: -; v_call: TRBV3-1/TRBV3-2; cdr3_aa: CASSQLGGANEKLFF; cdr3_nt: TGTGCCAGCAGCCAACTGGGGGGGGCTAATGAAAAACTGTTTTTT
d_call: TRBD2; cdr3_length: 15; j_call: TRBJ2-5; clone_size: once; v_call: TRBV10-3; cdr3_aa: CAIRPSGGPGETQYF; cdr3_nt: TGTGCCATCAGGCCTAGCGGGGGGCCGGGAGAGACCCAGTACTTC
d_call: TRBD1; cdr3_length: 15; j_call: TRBJ1-4; clone_size: -; v_call: TRBV10-2; cdr3_aa: CASSEQGGMNEKLFF; cdr3_nt: TGCGCCAGCAGCGAACAGGGGGGAATGAATGAAAAACTGTTTTTT
d_call: TRBD1; cdr3_length: 15; j_call: TRBJ1-2; clone_size: -; v_call: TRBV19; cdr3_aa: CASETLTGRKRGYTF; cdr3_nt: TGTGCCAGCGAAACCCTGACAGGGCGGAAGAGAGGCTACACCTTC
d_call: -; cdr3_length: 17; j_call: TRBJ1-2; clone_size: -; v_call: TRBV4-1; cdr3_aa: CASSQDETQVLNYGYTF; cdr3_nt: TGCGCCAGCAGCCAAGATGAGACACAAGTCCTTAACTATGGCTACACCTTC
d_call: TRBD1; cdr3_length: 16; j_call: TRBJ1-4; clone_size: -; v_call: TRBV5-1; cdr3_aa: CASRPQPGQPNEKLFF; cdr3_nt: TGCGCCAGCAGACCACAGCCGGGACAGCCGAATGAAAAACTGTTTTTT
d_call: -; cdr3_length: 14; j_call: TRBJ2-3; clone_size: -; v_call: TRBV5-1; cdr3_aa: CASTSGQHTDTQYF; cdr3_nt: TGCGCCAGCACCTCTGGACAGCACACAGATACGCAGTATTTT
d_call: -; cdr3_length: 13; j_call: TRBJ2-2; clone_size: -; v_call: TRBV7-6; cdr3_aa: CASSSTRTGELFF; cdr3_nt: TGTGCCAGCAGTTCCACTCGGACCGGGGAGCTGTTTTTT
d_call: -; cdr3_length: 15; j_call: TRBJ2-1; clone_size: -; v_call: TRBV7-7; cdr3_aa: CASSLGSGSYNEQFF; cdr3_nt: TGTGCTAGCAGCCTTGGATCAGGCTCCTACAATGAGCAGTTCTTC
d_call: TRBD1; cdr3_length: 15; j_call: TRBJ1-2; clone_size: -; v_call: TRBV7-2; cdr3_aa: CASSGRTGLAGGYTF; cdr3_nt: TGTGCCAGCAGCGGGAGGACAGGTTTAGCGGGAGGCTACACCTTC
d_call: -; cdr3_length: 12; j_call: TRBJ1-2; clone_size: once; v_call: TRBV7-9; cdr3_aa: CASSLEHQIYTF; cdr3_nt: TGTGCCAGCAGCTTAGAACACCAGATCTACACCTTC
d_call: -; cdr3_length: 14; j_call: TRBJ1-4; clone_size: -; v_call: TRBV28; cdr3_aa: CASSFRGVGEKLFF; cdr3_nt: TGTGCCAGCAGTTTTCGGGGAGTAGGAGAAAAACTGTTTTTT
d_call: -; cdr3_length: 14; j_call: TRBJ1-1; clone_size: few; v_call: TRBV7-9; cdr3_aa: CASSLSGLNTEAFF; cdr3_nt: TGTGCCAGCAGCTTATCAGGTCTTAACACTGAAGCTTTCTTT
d_call: -; cdr3_length: 13; j_call: TRBJ1-1; clone_size: -; v_call: TRBV27; cdr3_aa: CASSFRGNTEAFF; cdr3_nt: TGTGCCAGCAGTTTTCGGGGAAACACTGAAGCTTTCTTT
d_call: -; cdr3_length: 14; j_call: TRBJ1-5; clone_size: -; v_call: TRBV4-2; cdr3_aa: CAFRGDYSNQPQHF; cdr3_nt: TGTGCCTTCCGGGGGGATTATAGCAATCAGCCCCAGCATTTT
d_call: -; cdr3_length: 15; j_call: TRBJ2-7; clone_size: -; v_call: TRBV18; cdr3_aa: CASSPPGLSSYEQYF; cdr3_nt: TGTGCCAGCTCACCCCCCGGTCTTAGCTCCTACGAGCAGTACTTC
d_call: -; cdr3_length: 11; j_call: TRBJ1-1; clone_size: -; v_call: TRBV20-1; cdr3_aa: CSAIFQKEAFF; cdr3_nt: TGCAGTGCTATTTTTCAGAAAGAAGCTTTCTTT
d_call: -; cdr3_length: 14; j_call: TRBJ1-2; clone_size: few; v_call: TRBV18; cdr3_aa: CASSLALDSSSYTF; cdr3_nt: TGTGCCAGCTCACTGGCTCTCGACAGTAGCAGCTACACCTTC
d_call: -; cdr3_length: 15; j_call: TRBJ1-5; clone_size: few; v_call: TRBV7-9; cdr3_aa: CASSLGEGPNQPQHF; cdr3_nt: TGTGCCAGCAGCTTAGGGGAGGGACCCAATCAGCCCCAGCATTTT
d_call: TRBD1; cdr3_length: 18; j_call: TRBJ1-3; clone_size: -; v_call: TRBV7-2; cdr3_aa: CASSLARTGGHSGNTIYF; cdr3_nt: TGTGCCAGCAGCTTAGCGCGGACAGGGGGCCACTCTGGAAACACCATATATTTT
d_call: -; cdr3_length: 16; j_call: TRBJ1-5; clone_size: -; v_call: TRBV28; cdr3_aa: CASSLYGRDSNQPQHF; cdr3_nt: TGTGCCAGCAGTTTATACGGCAGGGATAGCAATCAGCCCCAGCATTTT
d_call: -; cdr3_length: 14; j_call: TRBJ1-2; clone_size: once; v_call: TRBV7-9; cdr3_aa: CASSRTGQDYGYTF; cdr3_nt: TGTGCCAGCAGCCGTACAGGGCAGGACTATGGCTACACCTTC
d_call: TRBD1; cdr3_length: 15; j_call: TRBJ1-5; clone_size: once; v_call: TRBV28; cdr3_aa: CASSGGDRDNQPQHF; cdr3_nt: TGTGCCAGCAGTGGGGGGGACAGGGACAATCAGCCCCAGCATTTT
d_call: -; cdr3_length: 14; j_call: TRBJ1-2; clone_size: -; v_call: TRBV10-3; cdr3_aa: CAISEPSINYGYTF; cdr3_nt: TGTGCCATCAGTGAGCCCAGTATTAACTATGGCTACACCTTC
d_call: TRBD1; cdr3_length: 13; j_call: TRBJ1-5; clone_size: -; v_call: TRBV5-1; cdr3_aa: CASSDRGDQPQHF; cdr3_nt: TGCGCCAGCAGCGACAGGGGTGATCAGCCCCAGCATTTT
d_call: TRBD1; cdr3_length: 15; j_call: TRBJ1-1; clone_size: -; v_call: TRBV9; cdr3_aa: CASSAGQGLNTEAFF; cdr3_nt: TGTGCCAGCAGCGCGGGACAGGGTCTGAACACTGAAGCTTTCTTT
d_call: TRBD1; cdr3_length: 13; j_call: TRBJ1-5; clone_size: -; v_call: TRBV5-4; cdr3_aa: CASSNGQGQPQHF; cdr3_nt: TGTGCCAGCAGCAATGGACAGGGACAGCCCCAGCATTTT
d_call: TRBD1; cdr3_length: 16; j_call: TRBJ1-4; clone_size: -; v_call: TRBV18; cdr3_aa: CASSLNRGQNNEKLFF; cdr3_nt: TGTGCCAGCTCGCTCAACAGGGGGCAGAATAATGAAAAACTGTTTTTT
d_call: TRBD2; cdr3_length: 14; j_call: TRBJ2-7; clone_size: -; v_call: TRBV15; cdr3_aa: CATSSGGSSYEQYF; cdr3_nt: TGTGCCACCTCGAGCGGGGGAAGCTCCTACGAGCAGTACTTC
d_call: TRBD2; cdr3_length: 18; j_call: TRBJ2-3; clone_size: -; v_call: TRBV4-1; cdr3_aa: CASSLGLAGVTSTDTQYF; cdr3_nt: TGCGCCAGCAGCCTGGGACTAGCGGGGGTCACTAGCACAGATACGCAGTATTTT
d_call: -; cdr3_length: 15; j_call: TRBJ1-1; clone_size: -; v_call: TRBV5-1; cdr3_aa: CASSLGQGTNTEAFF; cdr3_nt: TGCGCCAGCAGCTTGGGGCAGGGGACCAACACTGAAGCTTTCTTT
d_call: TRBD1; cdr3_length: 15; j_call: TRBJ1-4; clone_size: -; v_call: TRBV9; cdr3_aa: CASSVQGATNEKLFF; cdr3_nt: TGTGCCAGCAGCGTCCAGGGGGCCACTAACGAAAAACTGTTTTTT
d_call: -; cdr3_length: 14; j_call: TRBJ2-7; clone_size: -; v_call: TRBV2; cdr3_aa: CASSVQLSPSEQYF; cdr3_nt: TGTGCCAGCAGTGTTCAACTGTCTCCGTCCGAGCAGTACTTC
d_call: -; cdr3_length: 15; j_call: TRBJ2-5; clone_size: -; v_call: TRBV9; cdr3_aa: CASSVASGRQETQYF; cdr3_nt: TGTGCCAGCAGCGTAGCCTCGGGGAGACAAGAGACCCAGTACTTC
d_call: -; cdr3_length: 13; j_call: TRBJ1-1; clone_size: -; v_call: TRBV2; cdr3_aa: CASRGGMNTEAFF; cdr3_nt: TGTGCCAGCAGGGGAGGGATGAACACTGAAGCTTTCTTT
d_call: -; cdr3_length: 14; j_call: TRBJ1-2; clone_size: -; v_call: TRBV3-1/TRBV3-2; cdr3_aa: CASSQQTGEYGYTF; cdr3_nt: TGTGCCAGCAGCCAACAGACAGGAGAGTATGGCTACACCTTC